The clone carrying this T cell receptor (beta chain) was counted only a few times. Its antigen remains unknown. These data are taken from a study of T cells in Graves' hyperthyroidism and ophthalmopathy. Study-level findings and limits: Ophthalmopathy and stable hyperthyroidism were told apart by a 13 V-J model.

The CDR3 regions of TCR beta were amplified from RNA transcripts. HTBI primers were employed in a first-round RT-PCR of the TCR CDR3. MiXCR, applied by TCRdb to the multiplex PCR reads, yields one record per CDR3 protein. The data show around 450,000 distinct CDR3 sequences, roughly 14% seen once. The CDR3 totals 14 residues. Trimming took off 4 bases at V and 10 bases at J, with 17 bases between the two ends. This TCR was recovered from a woman aged 18-35 years with Graves' hyperthyroidism. The rearrangement uses TRBV12-3 or TRBV12-4 and TRBJ2-1; TRBD1 might be the D (6 bases). The specimen sequenced was blood. Here the CDR3 reads CASSSQQGSGEQFF. Here the CDR3 DNA reads TGTGCCAGCAGTTCCCAACAGGGATCTGGGGAGCAGTTCTTC.